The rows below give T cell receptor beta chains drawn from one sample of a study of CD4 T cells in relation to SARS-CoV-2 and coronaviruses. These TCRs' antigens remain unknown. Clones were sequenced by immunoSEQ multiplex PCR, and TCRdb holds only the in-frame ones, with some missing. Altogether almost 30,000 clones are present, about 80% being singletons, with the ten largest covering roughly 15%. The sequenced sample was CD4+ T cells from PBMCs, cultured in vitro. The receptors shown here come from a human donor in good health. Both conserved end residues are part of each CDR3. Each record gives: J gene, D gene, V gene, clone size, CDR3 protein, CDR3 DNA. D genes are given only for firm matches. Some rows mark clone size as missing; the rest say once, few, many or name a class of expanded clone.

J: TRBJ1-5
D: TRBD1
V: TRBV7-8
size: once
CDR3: CASSLGDRVIQPQHF
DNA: TGTGCCAGCAGCTTAGGGGACAGGGTAATACAGCCCCAGCATTTT

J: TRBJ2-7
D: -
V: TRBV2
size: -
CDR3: CASSDIRGYHEQYF
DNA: TGTGCCAGCAGTGATATCAGGGGCTATCACGAGCAGTACTTC

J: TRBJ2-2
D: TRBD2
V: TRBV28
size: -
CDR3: CASSHYTAVPGLAGGPGELFF
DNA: TGTGCCAGCAGTCACTATACCGCTGTCCCGGGACTAGCGGGAGGGCCCGGGGAGCTGTTTTTT

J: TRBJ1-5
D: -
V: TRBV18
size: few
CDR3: CASSPRGTGNQPQHF
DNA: TGTGCCAGCTCACCACGAGGGACTGGCAATCAGCCCCAGCATTTT

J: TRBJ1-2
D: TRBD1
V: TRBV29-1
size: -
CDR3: CSVEITGGGGYTF
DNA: TGCAGCGTTGAGATTACAGGGGGTGGTGGCTACACCTTC

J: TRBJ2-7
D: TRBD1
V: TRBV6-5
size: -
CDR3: CASSTEGTGTYEQYF
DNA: TGTGCCAGCAGTACGGAGGGGACAGGGACCTACGAGCAGTACTTC

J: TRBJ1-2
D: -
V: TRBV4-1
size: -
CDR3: CASSQAVPSMGDGYTF
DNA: TGCGCCAGCAGCCAAGCGGTTCCGAGTATGGGCGATGGCTACACCTTC

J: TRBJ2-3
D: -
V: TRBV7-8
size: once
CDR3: CASSFDSAGTDTQYF
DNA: TGTGCCAGCAGCTTCGACTCGGCGGGCACAGATACGCAGTATTTT

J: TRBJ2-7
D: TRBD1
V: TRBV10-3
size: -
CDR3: CAISERGLSYEQYF
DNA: TGTGCCATCAGTGAGAGGGGGCTTTCCTACGAGCAGTACTTC

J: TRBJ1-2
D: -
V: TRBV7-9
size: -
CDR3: CASSSSLIEYGYTF
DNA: TGTGCCAGCAGCTCGTCCCTCATTGAGTATGGCTACACCTTC

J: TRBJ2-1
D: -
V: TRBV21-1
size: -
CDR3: CARWPGPNEQFF
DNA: TGTGCCAGATGGCCAGGACCCAATGAGCAGTTCTTC

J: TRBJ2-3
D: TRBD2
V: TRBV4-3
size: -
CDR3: CASSQGEGFSTDTQYF
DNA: TGCGCCAGCAGCCAAGGGGAGGGATTTTCTACAGATACGCAGTATTTT

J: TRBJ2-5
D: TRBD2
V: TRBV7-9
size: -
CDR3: CASSLGGTSGDQETQYF
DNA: TGTGCCAGCAGCTTAGGAGGGACTAGCGGGGACCAAGAGACCCAGTACTTC

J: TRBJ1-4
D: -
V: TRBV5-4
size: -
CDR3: CASSFGAGTRGEKLFF
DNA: TGTGCCAGCAGCTTCGGGGCCGGGACTAGGGGTGAAAAACTGTTTTTT

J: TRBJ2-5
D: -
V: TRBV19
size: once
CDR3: CASSIVARVQETQYF
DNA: TGTGCCAGTAGTATTGTAGCCCGAGTCCAAGAGACCCAGTACTTC

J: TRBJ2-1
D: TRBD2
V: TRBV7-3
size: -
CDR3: CASSSLNSGKDEQFF
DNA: TGTGCCAGCAGCTCCCTAAATAGCGGGAAGGATGAGCAGTTCTTC